What follows are 27 T cell receptor beta chains derived from one specimen sequenced in a study of cytomegalovirus exposure and HLA in healthy donors. Researchers ran the PCR with 60 Vbeta and 13 Jbeta primers. The repertoire was sequenced with immunoSEQ multiplex PCR; TCRdb's copy has only in-frame clones and lacks some. The sample has approximately 220,000 clones; 60% to 85% are singletons. Sequencing input: PBMCs. All receptors come from a man aged 35 to 55 in good health and CMV-seronegative.

The rearrangement links TRBV29-1 to TRBJ1-2, with 9 nucleotides matching TRBD1. CDR1 is SQVTM, CDR2 ANQGSEA, per germline. J gave up 8 bases and V 6 bases, and 7 bases lay outside the gene matches. The CDR3 runs to 12 residues. CDR3 in DNA: TGCAGCGTAACTGACAGGGGGGACGGCTACACCTTC. It encodes CSVTDRGDGYTF.

Points on this clone: One end of the junction does not line up with germline, which may come from a read error. The chain is built from TRBV27 and TRBJ2-7; weak D call: TRBD1 (6 bases). Germline lookup yields CDR1 MNHEY and CDR2 SMNVEV (reference sequence). The CDR3 is 13 residues long. The CDR3 DNA reads TGTGCCAGCAGTGTATCCAGGGGTGGGGAGCAGTACTTC. This sequence encodes CASSVSRGGEQYF.

V gene TRBV7-2 combines with J gene TRBJ1-1, with 7 bases fitting TRBD1. The CDR3 totals 15 residues. Germline V lookup: CDR1 SGHTA, CDR2 FQGNSA. J lost 6 bases, V lost 2 bases, and 9 bases had no gene match. The CDR3 is CASSLKGGGGAEAFF. CDR3 DNA: TGTGCCAGCAGCTTAAAAGGGGGCGGAGGAGCTGAAGCTTTCTTT.

The chain has TRBV20-1 and TRBJ1-2; 9 bases agree with TRBD1. Trimming removed 5 bases from V and 13 bases from J; junction bases left unmatched: 2. Germline-derived CDR1 and CDR2 are DFQATT and SNEGSKA (reference sequence). CDR3 length: 9 amino acids. CDR3 loop: CSAPDRGTF. The DNA of the CDR3 is TGCAGTGCTCCGGACAGGGGCACCTTC.

This chain uses TRBV28 with TRBJ2-2, with 11 bases identical to TRBD2. CDR3 length: 15 amino acids. V was pared by 5 bases and J by 8 bases, with 7 bases of the junction left unmatched. The germline V gene encodes CDR1 MDHEN and CDR2 SYDVKM. This chain's CDR3 is CASSPNSGRAGELFF. The DNA for the CDR3 is TGTGCCAGCAGTCCTAATAGCGGGAGGGCTGGGGAGCTGTTTTTT.

V usage is TRBV7-9 and J usage is TRBJ2-1; 15 bases match TRBD2. The CDR3 runs to 16 residues. From germline, CDR1 is SEHNR and CDR2 FQNEAQ (reference sequence). Losses at the gene ends were 7 bases for V and 8 bases for J; bases not matched to a gene: 9. For the CDR3, the DNA is TGTGCCAGCACCCCTCCCGGACTAGCGGGGGGGCATGAGCAGTTCTTC. Protein product: CASTPPGLAGGHEQFF.

This clone is a singleton in its sample. The genes are TRBV23-1 and TRBJ1-2; weak D call: TRBD1 (5 bases). TRBV23-1 is reported as an ORF; its role is uncertain. The CDR3 covers 12 residues. Trimming pared 4 bases from V and 7 bases from J, leaving 10 bases between. CDR3 bases: TGCGCCAGCAGTCGGGGGGGTGGTGGCTACACCTTC. Amino acid sequence: CASSRGGGGYTF.

This sequence joins TRBV7-2 and TRBJ2-7, with D possibly TRBD2 on 6 matching bases. The germline V gene has CDR1 SGHTA and CDR2 FQGNSA. CDR3 length equals 15 residues. With 0 bases removed from V and 5 bases from J, the gap between germline ends came to 14 bases. The CDR3 region is CASSLAFGGIDEQYF. CDR3 nucleotide sequence: TGTGCCAGCAGCTTAGCGTTCGGGGGAATAGACGAGCAGTACTTC.

The chain uses TRBV6-5 and TRBJ2-7, with 8 nucleotides matching TRBD1. Trimming removed 3 bases from V and 6 bases from J; junction bases left unmatched: 13. The CDR3 consists of 16 residues. Per germline, CDR1 MNHEY and CDR2 SVGAGI. The CDR3 sequence: CASSYYYRGEAGEQYF. The CDR3 DNA sequence: TGTGCCAGCAGTTATTACTACAGGGGGGAAGCTGGCGAGCAGTACTTC.

This clone has a handful of counts. V is TRBV5-4 and J is TRBJ1-4; 9 bases line up with TRBD1. This CDR3 spans 15 amino acids. Losses at the gene ends were 3 bases for V and 8 bases for J; bases not matched to a gene: 8. CDR1 and CDR2 (germline): SGHNT, YYREEE (reference sequence). CDR3 DNA: TGTGCCAGCAGCTCGACCGGGACAGGGTCGGAAAAACTGTTTTTT. It codes for CASSSTGTGSEKLFF.

V usage is TRBV27 and J usage is TRBJ2-7, with TRBD2 identical over 10 bases. This CDR3 contains 15 residues. The junction had 4 bases not matched to a gene; V was cut back by 5 bases and J by 0 bases. Per the germline V gene, CDR1 is MNHEY and CDR2 is SMNVEV (reference sequence). CDR3 amino acids: CASSPRTSGSYEQYF. DNA for the CDR3: TGTGCCAGCAGTCCCCGGACTAGCGGCTCCTACGAGCAGTACTTC.

The J gene is TRBJ2-3, the V gene TRBV5-1; 10 nucleotides align to TRBD2. The trim removed 2 bases at V and 2 bases at J, leaving 2 bases unmatched. In germline, CDR1 is SGHRS, CDR2 YFSETQ. This CDR3 is 15 amino acids long. The CDR3 nucleotides read TGCGCCAGCAGCTTACTAGCGGGGAACACAGATACGCAGTATTTT. This gives the protein CASSLLAGNTDTQYF.

The V and J genes are TRBV10-3 and TRBJ1-6; 7 nucleotides align to TRBD1. J was trimmed by 10 bases and V by 7 bases; bases with no gene match: 7. The CDR3 contains 13 residues. The germline V gene encodes CDR1 ENHRY and CDR2 SYGVKD. The CDR3 region has the DNA TGTGCCATCAATGACAGGGTTAGGTCACCCCTCCACTTT. The encoded protein is CAINDRVRSPLHF.

The chain couples TRBV9 to TRBJ2-1; TRBD1 aligns across 8 bases. V lost 3 bases to trimming and J lost 3 bases; unmatched junction nucleotides: 5. The CDR3 extends over 15 amino acids. The germline V gene has CDR1 SGDLS and CDR2 YYNGEE. The CDR3 protein is CASSGTGTGYNEQFF. In DNA, the CDR3 is TGTGCCAGCAGCGGAACCGGGACAGGCTACAATGAGCAGTTCTTC.

The V call is TRBV18, the J call TRBJ1-1; tentatively, D is TRBD1 (5 bases). Germline-derived CDR1 and CDR2 are KGHSH and LQKENI. The CDR3 is 14 amino acids. Trimming stripped 4 bases from V and 1 base from J, with 10 bases between. CDR3 DNA sequence: TGTGCCAGCTCACTAACCACAGGGAACACTGAAGCTTTCTTT. It translates to CASSLTTGNTEAFF.

This chain uses TRBV6-5 with TRBJ2-7; 8 bases match TRBD2. The CDR3 length is 14 residues. The V and J ends lost 3 bases and 0 bases, in that order; junction bases with no gene match: 1. Germline V gene data show CDR1 as MNHEY and CDR2 as SVGAGI. The CDR3: CASSYSGASYEQYF. Here the CDR3 DNA reads TGTGCCAGCAGTTATAGCGGGGCCTCCTACGAGCAGTACTTC.

The rearrangement uses TRBV5-4 and TRBJ2-1; D perhaps matches TRBD1 (5 bases). CDR3 length: 14 amino acids. Trimming cost V 0 bases and J 3 bases, with 7 bases left between them. CDR1 is SGHNT, CDR2 YYREEE, per germline (reference sequence). This chain's CDR3 is CASSLVRGYNEQFF. The CDR3 region has the DNA TGTGCCAGCAGCTTGGTAAGGGGCTACAATGAGCAGTTCTTC.

The chain is built from TRBV6-5 and TRBJ2-7; tentative D call: TRBD2 (6 bases). Germline values: CDR1 MNHEY, CDR2 SVGAGI. The V and J ends lost 2 bases and 7 bases respectively, with 15 bases between them. The CDR3 loop spans 14 amino acids. The CDR3 loop is CASSYRDSAREQYF. In nucleotides, the CDR3 is TGTGCCAGCAGTTACCGGGACTCCGCTCGGGAGCAGTACTTC.

This chain connects TRBV19 to TRBJ2-1, with 7 bases identical to TRBD2. V was pared by 1 base and J by 4 bases, with 7 bases of the junction left unmatched. Germline CDR1 reads LNHDA; CDR2 reads SQIVND (reference sequence). This CDR3 is built from 16 residues. CDR3 DNA: TGTGCCAGTAGTATAGGAGGACTAGTTTTGTACAATGAGCAGTTCTTC. Amino acids: CASSIGGLVLYNEQFF.

The chain carries TRBV19 and TRBJ1-2, with a weak D call TRBD1 (5 bases). This CDR3 is built from 13 residues. With 9 bases removed from V and 6 bases from J, the gap between germline ends came to 17 bases. The V gene's germline CDR1 is LNHDA and CDR2 SQIVND (reference sequence). Here the CDR3 reads CASLGQVDNGYTF. The CDR3 DNA follows: TGTGCCAGCCTGGGGCAGGTAGACAATGGCTACACCTTC.

The V and J genes are TRBV13 and TRBJ1-1, with D possibly matching TRBD1 (5 bases). V lost 2 bases and J 7 bases, leaving 17 bases between the germline ends. Germline V CDR1 and CDR2: PRHDT, FYEKMQ (reference sequence). The CDR3 contains 15 residues. In DNA form, the CDR3 reads TGTGCCAGCAGCTTAATCGAGGCAGGGTGGGATGAAGCTTTCTTT. Amino acid sequence: CASSLIEAGWDEAFF.

Only a few counts were recorded for this clone. The gene calls are TRBV30 and TRBJ2-5, with TRBD1 matching 9 bases. V shed 5 bases, J shed 4 bases, and the junction held 5 bases outside the gene matches. The germline CDR1 and CDR2 sequences are GTSNPN and SVGIG (reference sequence). The CDR3 is 13 amino acids. CDR3 DNA sequence: TGTGCCTGGGGAACAGGGGGCCTAGAGACCCAGTACTTC. Translation: CAWGTGGLETQYF. The variable domain in full, with the rest retrieved from reference TRBV30 and TRBJ2-5, is SQTIHQWPATLVQPVGSPLSLECTVEGTSNPNLYWYRQAAGRGLQLLFYSVGIGQISSEVPQNLSASRPQDRQFILSSKKLLLSDSGFYLCAWGTGGLETQYFGPGTRLLVL.

This chain links TRBV5-4 with TRBJ1-1; 8 nucleotides line up with TRBD1. The ends lost 6 bases at V and 4 bases at J; junction bases unmatched: 11. In germline, CDR1 is SGHNT, CDR2 YYREEE (reference sequence). This CDR3 is built from 15 residues. This chain's CDR3 is CASTPGGQGSTEAFF. The CDR3, as DNA: TGTGCCAGCACCCCGGGCGGACAGGGAAGCACTGAAGCTTTCTTT.

This chain joins TRBV4-3 and TRBJ2-2; 9 nucleotides align to TRBD1. Trimming cost V 4 bases and J 3 bases; bases outside gene matches: 9. Germline V gene data show CDR1 as LGHNA and CDR2 as YSLEER. The CDR3 is 17 amino acids. The CDR3 coding sequence is TGCGCCAGCAGCCGTGTGGACAGGGGATGGGACACCGGGGAGCTGTTTTTT. It encodes CASSRVDRGWDTGELFF.

The chain is built from TRBV30 and TRBJ1-1; weak D call: TRBD1 (6 bases). The CDR3 contains 13 residues. CDR1 and CDR2 (germline): GTSNPN, SVGIG (reference sequence). The germline V and J ends were trimmed by 5 bases and 2 bases, with 12 bases remaining between them. CDR3 coding DNA: TGTGCCTGGGATAAACAGGGAAACACTGAAGCTTTCTTT. Translation: CAWDKQGNTEAFF.

The gene calls are TRBV28 and TRBJ2-6, with 7 nucleotides matching TRBD1. The CDR3 has 19 residues. V gave up 7 bases and J gave up 0 bases; unmatched junction bases: 15. The germline V gene has CDR1 MDHEN and CDR2 SYDVKM. The CDR3 sequence: CASNRPQGPEFSGANVLTF. The CDR3 DNA reads TGTGCCAGCAACCGACCACAGGGGCCCGAATTCTCTGGGGCCAACGTCCTGACTTTC. The full variable domain, completed using reference TRBV28 and TRBJ2-6, is DVKVTQSSRYLVKRTGEKVFLECVQDMDHENMFWYRQDPGLGLRLIYFSYDVKMKEKGDIPEGYSVSREKKERFSLILESASTNQTSMYLCASNRPQGPEFSGANVLTFGAGSRLTVL.

This clone was seen a single time. The V and J genes are TRBV27 and TRBJ1-2; 7 nucleotides line up with TRBD1. V trimming: 3 bases; J trimming: 5 bases; junction bases outside the gene matches: 9. CDR3 length equals 15 residues. Germline V gene sequence: CDR1 MNHEY, CDR2 SMNVEV (reference sequence). The CDR3 spells CASSFQRDRTYGYTF. DNA of the CDR3: TGTGCCAGCAGTTTTCAACGGGACAGAACATATGGCTACACCTTC.